This is a list of T cell receptor beta chains from one sample in a study of blood T cell repertoires in COVID-19. The method was immunoSEQ multiplex PCR; TCRdb's version includes in-frame clones alone and lacks a portion of them. The sample lists under 300,000 clones; over 70% were seen once. What was sequenced was peripheral blood. These receptors all stem from a woman aged 80 or older with acute or convalescent COVID-19. CDR3s include the opening cysteine and the closing phenylalanine or tryptophan. A D gene is named only where the DNA matches it firmly. The size of a clone is reported for some rows only, either as once, few or many, or as a class for expanded clones.

-	-	TRBV5-1	TRBJ2-7	CASSLVVSSYEQYF	TGCGCCAGCAGCTTGGTGGTTAGCTCCTACGAGCAGTACTTC
-	-	TRBV5-4	TRBJ2-7	CASSLHRGEQYF	TGTGCCAGCAGCTTGCACAGAGGGGAGCAGTACTTC
-	-	TRBV19	TRBJ1-1	CASNLRGGNTEAFF	TGTGCCAGTAATCTACGGGGAGGGAACACTGAAGCTTTCTTT
TRBD1	-	TRBV7-2	TRBJ1-5	CASSWDRGFQPQHF	TGTGCCAGCAGCTGGGACAGGGGGTTTCAGCCCCAGCATTTT
-	once	TRBV3-1/TRBV3-2	TRBJ2-5	CASSQDWDSKETQYF	TGTGCCAGCAGCCAAGATTGGGACTCAAAAGAGACCCAGTACTTC
TRBD1	-	TRBV2	TRBJ1-6	CASSQTGGVGNSPLHF	TGTGCCAGCAGCCAGACAGGGGGCGTGGGTAATTCACCCCTCCACTTT
-	-	TRBV7-9	TRBJ2-1	CASSLGRYNEQFF	TGTGCCAGCAGCCTGGGCCGCTACAATGAGCAGTTCTTC
-	-	TRBV15	TRBJ1-1	CATSRDSSLNTEAFF	TGTGCCACCAGCAGAGATAGCAGCCTGAACACTGAAGCTTTCTTT
TRBD2	-	TRBV10-3	TRBJ2-1	CAISDFSGSSYNEQFF	TGTGCCATCAGTGACTTTAGCGGGAGCTCCTACAATGAGCAGTTCTTC
TRBD1	-	TRBV2	TRBJ2-1	CASSPGQGPYNEQFF	TGTGCCAGCAGCCCTGGACAGGGACCCTACAATGAGCAGTTCTTC
TRBD2	-	TRBV30	TRBJ2-1	CAWSRQIISGNTYNEQFF	TGTGCCTGGAGCCGACAAATAATCAGCGGGAATACCTACAATGAGCAGTTCTTC
TRBD1	-	TRBV5-1	TRBJ1-4	CASSSSGGEGEKLFF	TGCGCCAGCAGCTCCTCAGGGGGCGAAGGGGAAAAACTGTTTTTT
TRBD2	few	TRBV7-7	TRBJ2-3	CASSSRSGRCTRTDTQYF	TGTGCCAGCAGCTCCCGTAGCGGGAGGTGTACACGCACAGATACGCAGTATTTT
-	-	TRBV10-3	TRBJ1-5	CAISEGAQPQHF	TGTGCCATCAGTGAGGGGGCCCAGCCCCAGCATTTT
-	-	TRBV5-6	TRBJ1-5	CASSLRTPNQPQHF	TGTGCCAGCAGCTTGAGGACACCCAATCAGCCCCAGCATTTT
-	-	TRBV4-2	TRBJ1-2	CASSRGQDYGYTF	TGTGCCAGCAGCCGGGGGCAGGACTATGGCTACACCTTC
-	-	TRBV19	TRBJ1-1	CASSPRDNSNTEAFF	TGTGCCAGTAGTCCCCGGGACAACTCGAACACTGAAGCTTTCTTT
-	-	TRBV5-1	TRBJ1-6	CASSLERNGDSPLHF	TGCGCCAGCAGCTTGGAGAGGAACGGGGATTCACCCCTCCACTTT
-	-	TRBV12-3/TRBV12-4	TRBJ2-2	CASSSQGGGELFF	TGTGCCAGCAGTTCCCAGGGTGGCGGGGAGCTGTTTTTT
TRBD1	few	TRBV5-4	TRBJ1-1	CASSSSVYRGGNTEAFF	TGTGCCAGCAGCTCGTCCGTATACAGGGGAGGGAACACTGAAGCTTTCTTT
-	-	TRBV21-1	TRBJ1-6	CASSKGQGWHSPLHF	TGTGCCAGCAGCAAGGGACAGGGGTGGCATTCACCCCTCCACTTT
TRBD1	-	TRBV19	TRBJ2-2	CASSIGLGQGFSRNTGELFF	TGTGCCAGTAGTATCGGGCTAGGACAGGGGTTCTCGAGAAACACCGGGGAGCTGTTTTTT
TRBD1	-	TRBV14	TRBJ1-2	CASMKGARYGYTF	TGTGCCAGTATGAAGGGGGCTCGATATGGCTACACCTTC
-	-	TRBV28	TRBJ1-2	CASSSSGYGYTF	TGTGCCAGCAGTTCATCGGGCTATGGCTACACCTTC
-	-	TRBV18	TRBJ1-5	CASSPRADQPQHF	TGTGCCAGCTCACCACGGGCAGATCAGCCCCAGCATTTT
-	-	TRBV27	TRBJ2-3	CASSLNRVSDTQYF	TGTGCCAGCAGTCTAAACAGGGTGTCTGATACGCAGTATTTT
-	-	TRBV5-1	TRBJ2-5	CASSSVYQETQYF	TGCGCCAGCAGTTCGGTTTACCAAGAGACCCAGTACTTC
-	-	TRBV15	TRBJ2-3	CATSRDNTQYF	TGTGCCACCAGCAGAGATAATACGCAGTATTTT
-	-	TRBV21-1	TRBJ2-7	CASSRLDREGSYEQYF	TGTGCCAGCAGCAGATTGGACAGGGAAGGATCCTACGAGCAGTACTTC
TRBD1	-	TRBV9	TRBJ2-2	CASSVGERGPLGELFF	TGTGCCAGCAGCGTAGGAGAGAGGGGGCCCCTGGGGGAGCTGTTTTTT
TRBD2	few	TRBV7-3	TRBJ2-3	CASSLRGGASGLDTQYF	TGTGCCAGCAGCTTAAGGGGTGGGGCTAGCGGGTTAGATACGCAGTATTTT
TRBD2	-	TRBV15	TRBJ2-1	CATTDGTSGRNEQFF	TGTGCCACCACCGACGGGACTAGCGGACGAAATGAGCAGTTCTTC
TRBD2	once	TRBV30	TRBJ2-1	CAWGDRSGGSSYNEQFF	TGTGCCTGGGGTGACCGCAGCGGGGGGAGCTCCTACAATGAGCAGTTCTTC
TRBD1	-	TRBV7-2	TRBJ2-3	CASSLSYRGADTQYF	TGTGCCAGCAGCTTATCGTACAGGGGGGCAGATACGCAGTATTTT
TRBD2	-	TRBV12-5	TRBJ2-2	CASGRSFRTSGSTGELFF	TGTGCTAGTGGTCGCTCCTTCCGGACTAGCGGGAGCACCGGGGAGCTGTTTTTT
TRBD2	-	TRBV4-2	TRBJ2-4	CASSQERGSLDIQYF	TGTGCCAGCAGCCAAGAGCGGGGGTCCCTAGACATTCAGTACTTC